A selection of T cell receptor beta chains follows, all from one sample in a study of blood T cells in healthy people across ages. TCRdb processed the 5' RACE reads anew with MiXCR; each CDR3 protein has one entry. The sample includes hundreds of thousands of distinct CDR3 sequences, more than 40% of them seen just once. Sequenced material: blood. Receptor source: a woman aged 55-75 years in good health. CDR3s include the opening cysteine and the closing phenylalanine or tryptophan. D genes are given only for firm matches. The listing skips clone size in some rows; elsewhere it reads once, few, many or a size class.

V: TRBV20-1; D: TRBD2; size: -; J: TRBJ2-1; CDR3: CSATSGLAGVNEQFF; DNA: TGCAGTGCTACTTCGGGGCTAGCGGGAGTCAATGAGCAGTTCTTC
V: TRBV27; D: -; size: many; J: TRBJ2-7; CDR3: CASSKTWSSYEQYF; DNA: TGTGCCAGCAGTAAAACATGGTCTTCCTACGAGCAGTACTTC
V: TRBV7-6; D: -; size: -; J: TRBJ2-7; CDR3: CASSDPREAYEQYF; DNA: TGTGCCAGCAGCGATCCTCGGGAAGCCTACGAGCAGTACTTC
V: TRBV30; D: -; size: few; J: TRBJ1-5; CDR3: CAWSVMGAGQPQHF; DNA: TGTGCCTGGAGTGTAATGGGGGCTGGTCAGCCCCAGCATTTT
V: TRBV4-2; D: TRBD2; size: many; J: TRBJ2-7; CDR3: CASSQVGTSGSRALYEQYF; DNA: TGTGCCAGCAGCCAAGTCGGGACTAGCGGGAGCAGGGCCCTCTACGAGCAGTACTTC
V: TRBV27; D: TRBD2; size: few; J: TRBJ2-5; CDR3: CASSIGLAGEETQYF; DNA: TGTGCCAGCAGTATCGGACTAGCGGGGGAGGAGACCCAGTACTTC
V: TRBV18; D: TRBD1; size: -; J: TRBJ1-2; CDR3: CASSRTGEVAYSYTF; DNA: TGTGCCAGCTCACGGACAGGGGAGGTCGCCTATAGCTACACCTTC
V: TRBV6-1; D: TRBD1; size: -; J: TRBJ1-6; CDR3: CASSDKARTGYNSPLHF; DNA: TGTGCCAGCAGTGATAAAGCTAGGACAGGGTACAATTCACCCCTCCACTTT
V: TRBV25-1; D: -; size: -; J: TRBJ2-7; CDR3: CASSQTSPGSYEQYF; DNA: TGTGCCAGCAGCCAGACATCCCCGGGCTCCTACGAGCAGTACTTC
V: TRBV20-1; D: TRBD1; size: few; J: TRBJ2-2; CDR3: CSARDIQGAWGELFF; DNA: TGCAGTGCTAGAGATATACAGGGGGCTTGGGGGGAGCTGTTTTTT
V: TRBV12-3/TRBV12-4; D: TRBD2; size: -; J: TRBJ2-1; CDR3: CASSLRGGGEQFF; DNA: TGTGCCAGCAGTTTACGGGGGGGCGGTGAGCAGTTCTTC
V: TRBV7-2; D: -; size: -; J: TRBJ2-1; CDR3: CASSLGPVAVNEQFF; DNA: TGTGCCAGCAGCTTAGGCCCAGTGGCCGTCAATGAGCAGTTCTTC
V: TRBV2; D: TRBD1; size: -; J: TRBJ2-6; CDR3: CASIGGQGSSGANVLTF; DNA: TGTGCCAGCATCGGGGGACAGGGTAGCTCTGGGGCCAACGTCCTGACTTTC
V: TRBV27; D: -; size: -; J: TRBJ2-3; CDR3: CASSLRSNTQYF; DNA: TGTGCCAGCAGTCTAAGATCAAATACGCAGTATTTT
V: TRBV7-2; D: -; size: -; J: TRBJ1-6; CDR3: CASSAGTQVSPLHF; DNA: TGTGCCAGCAGCGCCGGGACCCAAGTCTCACCCCTCCACTTT
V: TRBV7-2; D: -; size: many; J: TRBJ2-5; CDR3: CASSLRAPQETQYF; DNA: TGTGCCAGCAGCCTACGGGCTCCTCAAGAGACCCAGTACTTC
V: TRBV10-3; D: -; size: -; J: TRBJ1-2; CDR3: CAISEQGGWAAYGYTF; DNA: TGTGCCATCAGTGAGCAGGGAGGCTGGGCGGCCTATGGCTACACCTTC
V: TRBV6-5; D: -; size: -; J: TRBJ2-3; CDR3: CASGLDGAPYTQYF; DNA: TGTGCCAGCGGTCTGGACGGGGCACCGTATACGCAGTATTTT
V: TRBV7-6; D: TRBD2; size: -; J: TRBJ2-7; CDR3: CASSLDYRTSAAYEQYF; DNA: TGTGCCAGCAGCTTAGATTATAGGACTAGCGCCGCCTACGAGCAGTACTTC
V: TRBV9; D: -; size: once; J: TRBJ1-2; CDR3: CASSVDSGAYGYTF; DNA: TGTGCCAGCAGCGTAGACTCAGGGGCCTATGGCTACACCTTC